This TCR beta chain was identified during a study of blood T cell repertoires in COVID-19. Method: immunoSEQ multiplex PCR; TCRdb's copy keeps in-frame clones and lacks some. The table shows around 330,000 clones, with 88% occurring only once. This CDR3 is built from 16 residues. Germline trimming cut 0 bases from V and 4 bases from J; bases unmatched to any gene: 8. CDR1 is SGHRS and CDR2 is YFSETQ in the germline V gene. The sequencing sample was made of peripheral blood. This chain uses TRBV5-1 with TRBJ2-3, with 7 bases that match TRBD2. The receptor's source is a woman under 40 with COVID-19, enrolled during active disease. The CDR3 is CASSLATTSRSDTQYF. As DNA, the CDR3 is TGCGCCAGCAGCTTGGCCACGACTAGCCGCTCAGATACGCAGTATTTT.